This is a list of T cell receptor beta chains from one sample in a study of blood T cell repertoires in COVID-19. Produced via immunoSEQ multiplex PCR; TCRdb's table is partial and in-frame only. Seen here are fewer than 110,000 clones, approximately 80% observed once, and the top ten hold over 4%. The specimen was peripheral blood. These TCRs come from a man between 70 and 80 years old with acute or convalescent COVID-19. The CDR3 runs from the conserved cysteine through the conserved F or W.

V gene: TRBV10-1
J gene: TRBJ2-3
CDR3 protein: CASNSQASGTQYF

V gene: TRBV19
J gene: TRBJ2-2
CDR3 protein: CASMTSGGTNTGELFF

V gene: TRBV3-1/TRBV3-2
J gene: TRBJ2-7
CDR3 protein: CASSLGWSSYEQYF

V gene: TRBV14
J gene: TRBJ2-3
CDR3 protein: CASSQHSLGRGDTQYF

V gene: TRBV7-2
J gene: TRBJ2-1
CDR3 protein: CASSPRGARDEFF

V gene: TRBV5-1
J gene: TRBJ1-4
CDR3 protein: CASGVQGADEKLFF

V gene: TRBV6-1
J gene: TRBJ1-5
CDR3 protein: CASSEVGGNQPQHF

V gene: TRBV10-3
J gene: TRBJ2-7
CDR3 protein: CAISEGQGREQYF

V gene: TRBV19
J gene: TRBJ1-4
CDR3 protein: CASSIGATTNEKLFF

V gene: TRBV29-1
J gene: TRBJ1-2
CDR3 protein: CSVAQTFHGYTF

V gene: TRBV6-4
J gene: TRBJ1-1
CDR3 protein: CASKRDRDTEAFF

V gene: TRBV5-1
J gene: TRBJ1-2
CDR3 protein: CASSLGPGERGYTF

V gene: TRBV7-8
J gene: TRBJ2-3
CDR3 protein: CASSSRGSTDTQYF

V gene: TRBV6-2/TRBV6-3
J gene: TRBJ2-7
CDR3 protein: CASSHGTSGPSSYEQYF

V gene: TRBV5-1
J gene: TRBJ1-3
CDR3 protein: CASSLAWEGNTIYF

V gene: TRBV13
J gene: TRBJ2-4
CDR3 protein: CASSPGGVAKNIQYF

V gene: TRBV5-6
J gene: TRBJ1-2
CDR3 protein: CASSRQGGVYTF

V gene: TRBV21-1
J gene: TRBJ1-2
CDR3 protein: CASPDSVYGYTF

V gene: TRBV6-2/TRBV6-3
J gene: TRBJ2-7
CDR3 protein: CASSSAGTGAYEQYF

V gene: TRBV5-5
J gene: TRBJ2-5
CDR3 protein: CASSLQGQETQYF

V gene: TRBV6-1
J gene: TRBJ1-3
CDR3 protein: CASSEGQAFSGNTIYF

V gene: TRBV11-2
J gene: TRBJ1-5
CDR3 protein: CASSLESGGGGQPQHF

V gene: TRBV3-1/TRBV3-2
J gene: TRBJ1-3
CDR3 protein: CASSQERVSGNTIYF

V gene: TRBV5-4
J gene: TRBJ1-4
CDR3 protein: CASSSVGGKGLEDEKLFF

V gene: TRBV9
J gene: TRBJ2-5
CDR3 protein: CASSVAGGGAGETQYF

V gene: TRBV11-2
J gene: TRBJ2-7
CDR3 protein: CASSFTGTGGEQYF

V gene: TRBV19
J gene: TRBJ1-2
CDR3 protein: CASSIGGTNYGYTF

V gene: TRBV28
J gene: TRBJ1-3
CDR3 protein: CASTGQGSGNTIYF

V gene: TRBV3-1/TRBV3-2
J gene: TRBJ2-7
CDR3 protein: CASSQELINYEQYF